The present entry profiles one T cell receptor (beta chain) with its context. Its antigen remains unknown. The sample comes from a study of CXCR3-negative and CXCR3-positive naive CD8 T cells. Study-wide points: Researchers report that CXCR3-positive naive cells carry more hydrophobic TRB CDR3s than CXCR3-negative naive cells.

The length of the CDR3 is 17 residues. Per germline, CDR1 SGHRS and CDR2 YFSETQ. It was by 5' RACE with UMI labels that the TRB cDNA libraries were prepared. After re-calling the 5' RACE reads, TCRdb lists one entry per CDR3 protein, DNA absent. In all, the sample yields fewer than 65,000 distinct CDR3 sequences. This rearrangement joins TRBV5-1 to TRBJ1-1. The TCR sequence derives from a human donor in good health. Some clones in this sample may be carry-over from other donors' samples. What was sequenced was naive CXCR3+ CD8+ T cells from blood. The subset here: CD45RO-CCR7+CD27+CD95- naive CD8+ T cells expressing CXCR3 (TNR3+). CDR3 residues: CASSSLPGEGKNTEAFF.